This passage covers 3 T cell receptor beta chains from one sample sequenced in a study of blood T cell repertoires in COVID-19. Here immunoSEQ multiplex PCR was the method, and the copy in TCRdb shows in-frame clones only, minus some. This sample has over 250,000 clones, with roughly 80% found just once. Sequencing was carried out using peripheral blood. The source of these receptors is a woman aged 50 to 65 who had recovered from COVID-19.

The chain's CDR3 is CASSLRRTSGRVRETQYF. The CDR3 coding sequence is TGTGCCAGCAGTTTGCGACGGACTAGCGGGAGGGTTAGGGAGACCCAGTACTTC. V is TRBV27 and J is TRBJ2-5; TRBD2 agrees at 15 bases. CDR1 MNHEY and CDR2 SMNVEV come from the germline V gene (reference sequence). After removal of 3 bases from V and 5 bases from J, the junction contained 10 bases not matched to a gene. The CDR3 sequence is 18 residues long.

This chain uses TRBV18 with TRBJ2-2; 9 bases are shared with TRBD1. V shed 2 bases and J 3 bases; nucleotides not matched to a gene: 1. The CDR3 runs to 15 residues. From germline, CDR1 is KGHSH and CDR2 LQKENI. In DNA form, the CDR3 reads TGTGCCAGCTCACCAGGGACAGGGTACACCGGGGAGCTGTTTTTT. It is translated as CASSPGTGYTGELFF.

This clone was picked up one time. This chain links TRBV10-3 with TRBJ1-1; the D gene is possibly TRBD1 (6 bases). This CDR3 spans 14 amino acids. The V gene lost 10 bases and the J gene lost 4 bases, with 19 bases spanning the gap. Germline CDR1 is ENHRY and CDR2 is SYGVKD. CDR3 sequence: CATSPTGPVTEAFF. The CDR3 DNA is TGTGCCACCTCCCCGACAGGTCCGGTCACTGAAGCTTTCTTT.